The clone carrying this TCR beta chain was counted at least ten times. The source of the sample is a study of blood T cell repertoires in COVID-19. Whole-study context: Collection of acute and convalescent COVID-19 samples took place in the United States, Italy and Spain. PBMCs, B-cell-depleted T cells, or T cells provided the cDNA or gDNA that made up the material.

The V and J ends lost 5 bases and 8 bases, in that order; junction bases with no gene match: 11. The CDR3 is made up of 14 amino acids. Germline CDR1 is PRHDT and CDR2 is FYEKMQ (reference sequence). Under the authors' procedure: By means of reference gene primer amplification, nucleated cell counts were estimated. Only in-frame clones appear in the TCRdb table, and some are missing; sequencing was by immunoSEQ multiplex PCR. The DNA was the basis for D and trimming; V, J and clone size are from that table. The sample shows about 73,000 clones, around 83% of them seen only once. The clonotype comes from an older woman with acute or convalescent COVID-19. Sequences were obtained from peripheral blood. V is TRBV13 and J is TRBJ1-2; 7 nucleotides agree with TRBD1. This CDR3 is CASSLLEGTVGYTF. The DNA for the CDR3 is TGTGCCAGCAGCCTCCTCGAGGGGACAGTAGGCTACACCTTC.